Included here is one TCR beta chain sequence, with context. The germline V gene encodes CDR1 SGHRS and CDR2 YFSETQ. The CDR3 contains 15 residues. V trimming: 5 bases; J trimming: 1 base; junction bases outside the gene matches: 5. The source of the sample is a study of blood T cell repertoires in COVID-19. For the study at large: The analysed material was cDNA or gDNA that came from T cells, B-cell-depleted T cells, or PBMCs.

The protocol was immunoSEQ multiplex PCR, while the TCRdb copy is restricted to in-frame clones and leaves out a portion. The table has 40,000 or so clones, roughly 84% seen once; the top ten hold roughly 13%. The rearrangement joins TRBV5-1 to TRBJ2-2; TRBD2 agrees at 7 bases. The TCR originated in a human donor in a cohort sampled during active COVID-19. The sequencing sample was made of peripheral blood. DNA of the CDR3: TGCGCCAGCAGAGGGTCTAGCGGGAACACCGGGGAGCTGTTTTTT. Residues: CASRGSSGNTGELFF.